These T cell receptor beta chains were read from a single sample in a study of control samples from healthy donors and cancer patients. Sequencing used immunoSEQ multiplex PCR; TCRdb keeps in-frame clones, though not all of them. The sample has nearly 200,000 clones; around 90% are singletons. Sequencing was carried out using blood. The receptors were gathered from a man aged 25-40 years in good health. The CDR3 runs from the conserved cysteine through the conserved F or W. The order of the fields is J gene, clone size, CDR3 length, V gene, D gene, CDR3 protein, CDR3 DNA. D genes are given only for firm matches. Expanded clones get a size class; other rows say once, few or many, or leave the size out.

J gene: TRBJ2-7; clone size: .; CDR3 length: 16; V gene: TRBV27; D gene: TRBD2; CDR3 protein: CASSSTRLAGPYEQYF; CDR3 DNA: TGTGCCAGCAGTTCGACCCGGCTAGCGGGTCCCTACGAGCAGTACTTC
J gene: TRBJ1-1; clone size: .; CDR3 length: 13; V gene: TRBV7-9; D gene: TRBD1; CDR3 protein: CASSQTGYTEAFF; CDR3 DNA: TGTGCCAGCAGCCAGACAGGGTACACTGAAGCTTTCTTT
J gene: TRBJ2-1; clone size: once; CDR3 length: 17; V gene: TRBV7-9; D gene: .; CDR3 protein: CASSLLGWGEIYNEQFF; CDR3 DNA: TGTGCCAGCAGCTTGCTGGGGTGGGGAGAGATCTACAATGAGCAGTTCTTC
J gene: TRBJ1-6; clone size: .; CDR3 length: 15; V gene: TRBV27; D gene: .; CDR3 protein: CASSLRDSLSSPLHF; CDR3 DNA: TGTGCCAGCAGTTTACGCGACAGTCTGAGTTCACCCCTCCACTTT
J gene: TRBJ1-1; clone size: .; CDR3 length: 13; V gene: TRBV2; D gene: .; CDR3 protein: CASITGRRTEAFF; CDR3 DNA: TGTGCCAGCATCACAGGGAGAAGGACTGAAGCTTTCTTT
J gene: TRBJ1-1; clone size: .; CDR3 length: 14; V gene: TRBV6-5; D gene: .; CDR3 protein: CASRSRGEWNEAFF; CDR3 DNA: TGTGCCAGCAGATCCAGGGGCGAATGGAATGAAGCTTTCTTT
J gene: TRBJ2-3; clone size: once; CDR3 length: 15; V gene: TRBV7-9; D gene: TRBD1; CDR3 protein: CASSLMGQSTDTQYF; CDR3 DNA: TGTGCCAGCAGCTTAATGGGACAGAGCACAGATACGCAGTATTTT
J gene: TRBJ2-3; clone size: .; CDR3 length: 16; V gene: TRBV5-6; D gene: .; CDR3 protein: CASSGTALAFSDTQYF; CDR3 DNA: TGTGCCAGCAGCGGTACGGCGCTAGCGTTTTCAGATACGCAGTATTTT
J gene: TRBJ2-1; clone size: .; CDR3 length: 13; V gene: TRBV29-1; D gene: .; CDR3 protein: CSVELGSYNEQFF; CDR3 DNA: TGCAGCGTTGAACTTGGGTCCTACAATGAGCAGTTCTTC
J gene: TRBJ2-1; clone size: few; CDR3 length: 14; V gene: TRBV5-4; D gene: TRBD1; CDR3 protein: CASRLTGVGNEQFF; CDR3 DNA: TGTGCCAGCAGACTTACAGGGGTTGGGAATGAGCAGTTCTTC
J gene: TRBJ2-3; clone size: .; CDR3 length: 15; V gene: TRBV9; D gene: .; CDR3 protein: CASSVSTSPPDTQYF; CDR3 DNA: TGTGCCAGCAGCGTATCCACTTCCCCCCCAGATACGCAGTATTTT
J gene: TRBJ1-1; clone size: .; CDR3 length: 13; V gene: TRBV29-1; D gene: .; CDR3 protein: CSVPDSVKTEAFF; CDR3 DNA: TGCAGCGTACCGGACAGCGTAAAGACTGAAGCTTTCTTT
J gene: TRBJ1-1; clone size: .; CDR3 length: 15; V gene: TRBV4-1; D gene: .; CDR3 protein: CASSQFSQGNLEAFF; CDR3 DNA: TGCGCCAGCAGCCAATTTTCCCAGGGGAACTTAGAAGCTTTCTTT
J gene: TRBJ1-2; clone size: .; CDR3 length: 15; V gene: TRBV4-1; D gene: TRBD1; CDR3 protein: CASSQVAGQNYGYTF; CDR3 DNA: TGCGCCAGCAGCCAAGTAGCGGGACAGAACTATGGCTACACCTTC
J gene: TRBJ2-2; clone size: few; CDR3 length: 18; V gene: TRBV5-1; D gene: TRBD2; CDR3 protein: CASRSYGPAGRNTGELFF; CDR3 DNA: TGCGCCAGCCGTAGCTATGGGCCAGCGGGGAGGAACACCGGGGAGCTGTTTTTT
J gene: TRBJ1-1; clone size: .; CDR3 length: 15; V gene: TRBV19; D gene: .; CDR3 protein: CASSITGVMNTEAFF; CDR3 DNA: TGTGCCAGTAGTATAACAGGAGTCATGAACACTGAAGCTTTCTTT
J gene: TRBJ2-2; clone size: .; CDR3 length: 16; V gene: TRBV4-1; D gene: TRBD2; CDR3 protein: CASSQAGRGTTGELFF; CDR3 DNA: TGCGCCAGCAGCCAAGCCGGGCGGGGGACCACCGGGGAGCTGTTTTTT
J gene: TRBJ1-2; clone size: .; CDR3 length: 16; V gene: TRBV29-1; D gene: .; CDR3 protein: CSVGSVSSLQTYGYTF; CDR3 DNA: TGCAGCGTTGGGAGCGTGTCGTCCCTCCAGACATATGGCTACACCTTC
J gene: TRBJ2-3; clone size: once; CDR3 length: 16; V gene: TRBV27; D gene: TRBD2; CDR3 protein: CASSLSRLAGENTQYF; CDR3 DNA: TGTGCCAGCAGTTTATCCAGACTAGCGGGGGAGAATACGCAGTATTTT
J gene: TRBJ2-1; clone size: .; CDR3 length: 12; V gene: TRBV12-3/TRBV12-4; D gene: .; CDR3 protein: CASSYRSREQFF; CDR3 DNA: TGTGCCAGCAGTTACCGGTCCCGTGAGCAGTTCTTC
J gene: TRBJ1-2; clone size: .; CDR3 length: 16; V gene: TRBV2; D gene: TRBD1; CDR3 protein: CASSAEIRQGQNGYTF; CDR3 DNA: TGTGCCAGCAGCGCGGAAATCAGACAGGGGCAGAATGGCTACACCTTC
J gene: TRBJ1-1; clone size: .; CDR3 length: 13; V gene: TRBV11-3; D gene: .; CDR3 protein: CASSLGQNTEAFF; CDR3 DNA: TGTGCCAGCAGCTTGGGACAGAACACTGAAGCTTTCTTT
J gene: TRBJ2-3; clone size: once; CDR3 length: 14; V gene: TRBV27; D gene: .; CDR3 protein: CASRSGYRTDTQYF; CDR3 DNA: TGTGCCAGCAGATCAGGGTACCGCACAGATACGCAGTATTTT
J gene: TRBJ1-1; clone size: .; CDR3 length: 16; V gene: TRBV2; D gene: TRBD1; CDR3 protein: CASSERGQGLNTEAFF; CDR3 DNA: TGTGCCAGCAGTGAAAGGGGACAGGGGCTGAACACTGAAGCTTTCTTT
J gene: TRBJ2-2; clone size: .; CDR3 length: 17; V gene: TRBV4-1; D gene: .; CDR3 protein: CASSHVIATVNTGELFF; CDR3 DNA: TGCGCCAGCAGCCACGTCATCGCGACAGTGAACACCGGGGAGCTGTTTTTT
J gene: TRBJ2-1; clone size: .; CDR3 length: 18; V gene: TRBV18; D gene: TRBD2; CDR3 protein: CASSPRTSGGSSYNEQFF; CDR3 DNA: TGTGCCAGCTCACCCAGGACTAGCGGGGGGAGCTCCTACAATGAGCAGTTCTTC
J gene: TRBJ1-3; clone size: .; CDR3 length: 16; V gene: TRBV7-6; D gene: .; CDR3 protein: CASSLQGKGTGNTIYF; CDR3 DNA: TGTGCCAGCAGCTTACAGGGGAAAGGGACTGGAAACACCATATATTTT
J gene: TRBJ1-5; clone size: .; CDR3 length: 16; V gene: TRBV5-5; D gene: TRBD1; CDR3 protein: CASSQQGAGSNQPQHF; CDR3 DNA: TGTGCCAGCAGTCAACAGGGGGCAGGGAGCAATCAGCCCCAGCATTTT
J gene: TRBJ1-4; clone size: .; CDR3 length: 14; V gene: TRBV28; D gene: .; CDR3 protein: CASSFRQGREKLFF; CDR3 DNA: TGTGCCAGCAGTTTCCGGCAGGGACGGGAGAAACTGTTTTTT
J gene: TRBJ1-2; clone size: .; CDR3 length: 15; V gene: TRBV6-1; D gene: .; CDR3 protein: CASSEGGAVDYGYTF; CDR3 DNA: TGTGCCAGCAGTGAAGGGGGGGCAGTAGACTATGGCTACACCTTC
J gene: TRBJ1-5; clone size: .; CDR3 length: 13; V gene: TRBV12-3/TRBV12-4; D gene: TRBD1; CDR3 protein: CASSQGGNQPQHF; CDR3 DNA: TGTGCCAGCAGCCAGGGGGGCAATCAGCCCCAGCATTTT
J gene: TRBJ1-4; clone size: .; CDR3 length: 15; V gene: TRBV19; D gene: TRBD1; CDR3 protein: CASCSRDRIGEKLFF; CDR3 DNA: TGTGCCAGCTGTAGTAGGGACAGGATCGGTGAAAAACTGTTTTTT
J gene: TRBJ2-7; clone size: .; CDR3 length: 14; V gene: TRBV13; D gene: .; CDR3 protein: CASSPSGQNYEQYF; CDR3 DNA: TGTGCCAGCAGCCCGAGCGGACAGAACTACGAGCAGTACTTC
J gene: TRBJ2-5; clone size: .; CDR3 length: 13; V gene: TRBV2; D gene: .; CDR3 protein: CASSRESQETQYF; CDR3 DNA: TGTGCCAGCAGTAGGGAATCCCAAGAGACCCAGTACTTC
J gene: TRBJ2-1; clone size: .; CDR3 length: 18; V gene: TRBV15; D gene: .; CDR3 protein: CATSRDRGSRGGYNEQFF; CDR3 DNA: TGTGCCACCAGCAGAGATCGTGGGTCCAGGGGTGGCTACAATGAGCAGTTCTTC
J gene: TRBJ2-2; clone size: .; CDR3 length: 16; V gene: TRBV5-4; D gene: TRBD2; CDR3 protein: CASSLVLAGDTGELFF; CDR3 DNA: TGTGCCAGCAGCTTGGTCCTAGCGGGGGACACCGGGGAGCTGTTTTTT
J gene: TRBJ1-1; clone size: .; CDR3 length: 14; V gene: TRBV28; D gene: .; CDR3 protein: CASRIQGMVAEAFF; CDR3 DNA: TGTGCCAGCAGAATACAGGGTATGGTAGCTGAGGCTTTCTTT
J gene: TRBJ1-1; clone size: once; CDR3 length: 13; V gene: TRBV29-1; D gene: .; CDR3 protein: CIIWAGWGTEAFF; CDR3 DNA: TGCATCATTTGGGCTGGGTGGGGCACTGAAGCTTTCTTT
J gene: TRBJ1-5; clone size: .; CDR3 length: 17; V gene: TRBV27; D gene: TRBD1; CDR3 protein: CASSLRGPRGLIGPQHF; CDR3 DNA: TGTGCCAGCAGTTTAAGGGGGCCCAGGGGGCTGATCGGTCCCCAGCATTTT
J gene: TRBJ2-7; clone size: .; CDR3 length: 14; V gene: TRBV5-1; D gene: TRBD1; CDR3 protein: CASSWGQENYEQYF; CDR3 DNA: TGCGCCAGCAGCTGGGGACAGGAAAACTACGAGCAGTACTTC
J gene: TRBJ2-7; clone size: .; CDR3 length: 14; V gene: TRBV3-1/TRBV3-2; D gene: .; CDR3 protein: CASSHIEGGYEQYF; CDR3 DNA: TGTGCCAGCAGCCATATCGAGGGGGGTTACGAGCAGTACTTC
J gene: TRBJ1-6; clone size: once; CDR3 length: 13; V gene: TRBV2; D gene: .; CDR3 protein: CASKVTFNSPLHF; CDR3 DNA: TGTGCCAGCAAAGTCACCTTTAATTCACCCCTCCACTTT
J gene: TRBJ1-1; clone size: .; CDR3 length: 17; V gene: TRBV7-3; D gene: .; CDR3 protein: CASSLIRKAYMNTEAFF; CDR3 DNA: TGTGCCAGCAGCTTAATCAGAAAGGCGTACATGAACACTGAAGCTTTCTTT
J gene: TRBJ1-2; clone size: .; CDR3 length: 14; V gene: TRBV9; D gene: .; CDR3 protein: CASSVGFGTLGYTF; CDR3 DNA: TGTGCCAGCAGCGTAGGTTTCGGGACACTTGGCTACACCTTC
J gene: TRBJ2-4; clone size: .; CDR3 length: 13; V gene: TRBV5-1; D gene: TRBD1; CDR3 protein: CASRPTGPDIQYF; CDR3 DNA: TGCGCCAGCAGGCCGACAGGGCCCGACATTCAGTACTTC
J gene: TRBJ1-2; clone size: .; CDR3 length: 15; V gene: TRBV9; D gene: .; CDR3 protein: CASSVTPQGTYGYTF; CDR3 DNA: TGTGCCAGCAGCGTGACCCCACAGGGTACCTATGGCTACACCTTC
J gene: TRBJ2-7; clone size: .; CDR3 length: 13; V gene: TRBV6-1; D gene: .; CDR3 protein: CASSEHISYEQYF; CDR3 DNA: TGTGCCAGCAGTGAACACATTTCCTACGAGCAGTACTTC
J gene: TRBJ1-2; clone size: .; CDR3 length: 14; V gene: TRBV5-4; D gene: TRBD1; CDR3 protein: CASSPGQAAYGYTF; CDR3 DNA: TGTGCCAGCAGTCCGGGACAGGCAGCTTATGGCTACACCTTC
J gene: TRBJ2-5; clone size: .; CDR3 length: 12; V gene: TRBV15; D gene: .; CDR3 protein: CATSRGEETQYF; CDR3 DNA: TGTGCCACCAGCAGAGGAGAAGAGACCCAGTACTTC
J gene: TRBJ2-2; clone size: .; CDR3 length: 17; V gene: TRBV9; D gene: .; CDR3 protein: CASSVAGTTSISGELFF; CDR3 DNA: TGTGCCAGCAGCGTAGCAGGAACGACTAGTATATCCGGGGAGCTGTTTTTT
J gene: TRBJ2-7; clone size: .; CDR3 length: 13; V gene: TRBV27; D gene: .; CDR3 protein: CASSLFWGYEQYF; CDR3 DNA: TGTGCCAGCAGTTTATTTTGGGGTTACGAGCAGTACTTC
J gene: TRBJ1-3; clone size: .; CDR3 length: 15; V gene: TRBV3-1/TRBV3-2; D gene: TRBD1; CDR3 protein: CASSDPGTVENTIYF; CDR3 DNA: TGTGCCAGCAGCGACCCCGGGACAGTGGAAAACACCATATATTTT
J gene: TRBJ1-2; clone size: .; CDR3 length: 15; V gene: TRBV18; D gene: .; CDR3 protein: CASSPRPGANYGYTF; CDR3 DNA: TGTGCCAGCTCACCACGGCCAGGAGCTAACTATGGCTACACCTTC
J gene: TRBJ2-1; clone size: .; CDR3 length: 16; V gene: TRBV3-1/TRBV3-2; D gene: .; CDR3 protein: CASSRGGGGSYNEQFF; CDR3 DNA: TGTGCCAGCAGCCGAGGGGGCGGGGGCTCCTACAATGAGCAGTTCTTC
J gene: TRBJ1-1; clone size: .; CDR3 length: 14; V gene: TRBV6-1; D gene: .; CDR3 protein: CASSELRGPTEAFF; CDR3 DNA: TGTGCCAGCAGTGAACTTCGGGGTCCCACCGAAGCTTTCTTT